This passage covers 11 T cell receptor beta chains from one sample sequenced in a study of cytomegalovirus exposure and HLA in healthy donors. A multiplex PCR was run with 60 Vbeta primers and 13 Jbeta primers. The table came from immunoSEQ multiplex PCR; TCRdb's copy has only in-frame clones and leaves some out. The sample lists 150,000 to 200,000 clones, 65% to 70% occurring once. Sequencing was done on a sample of PBMCs. These receptors were obtained from a man aged 30-40 years in good health and CMV-seropositive.

The chain joins TRBV9 to TRBJ2-2; possibly TRBD2 for D (5 bases). The germline gives CDR1 SGDLS, CDR2 YYNGEE. Between the trimmed V and J ends, which lost 0 bases and 5 bases, there was a span of 11 bases. The CDR3 covers 15 residues. CDR3 in amino acids: CASSVGGMGTGELFF. For the CDR3, the DNA is TGTGCCAGCAGCGTAGGAGGGATGGGTACCGGGGAGCTGTTTTTT.

V usage is TRBV5-6 and J usage is TRBJ2-1; D remains ambiguous. The germline V gene encodes CDR1 SGHDT and CDR2 YYEEEE. Trimming removed 4 bases at V and 10 bases at J, with 9 bases between. This CDR3 has 11 amino acids. The CDR3 region has the DNA TGTGCCAGCAGCAGCGCACTCGAGCAGTTCTTC. It yields the protein CASSSALEQFF.

The genes are TRBV6-1 and TRBJ2-7; tentatively, D is TRBD2 (7 bases). Germline V gives CDR1 MNHNS, CDR2 SASEGT. CDR3 length equals 16 residues. Trimming took 4 bases from V and 3 from J, leaving 19 bases between them. The DNA for the CDR3 is TGTGCCAGCAGTGGGGGGGGGATTCAGGGGTTCTACGAGCAGTACTTC. Amino acid sequence: CASSGGGIQGFYEQYF.

V and J are TRBV5-1 and TRBJ2-3, with TRBD2 matching 7 bases. CDR1 is SGHRS, CDR2 YFSETQ, per germline. The CDR3 has 15 residues. V lost 7 bases and J lost 0; bases outside the gene matches: 8. CDR3 in DNA: TGCGCCAGCTCCTGGAGGCGGGGGAGCACAGATACGCAGTATTTT. It is translated as CASSWRRGSTDTQYF. Complete variable domain (other parts from reference TRBV5-1 and TRBJ2-3): KAGVTQTPRYLIKTRGQQVTLSCSPISGHRSVSWYQQTPGQGLQFLFEYFSETQRNKGNFPGRFSGRQFSNSRSEMNVSTLELGDSALYLCASSWRRGSTDTQYFGPGTRLTVL.

The chain couples TRBV18 to TRBJ2-1, with a possible D match to TRBD1 (5 bases). Deletions cut 2 bases from V and 13 bases from J, with 12 bases between. CDR1 and CDR2 from the germline V gene are KGHSH and LQKENI. This CDR3 comprises 12 residues. DNA for the CDR3: TGTGCCAGCTCACCATCAACAGGAAAACAGTTCTTC. This encodes CASSPSTGKQFF.

The CDR3 here is CASRNPTGHGYTF. In DNA form, the CDR3 reads TGTGCCAGCAGAAATCCTACAGGGCACGGCTACACCTTC. The chain has TRBV25-1 and TRBJ1-2; D might be TRBD1 (6 bases). The CDR3 is 13 residues long. Germline V gene lookup returns CDR1 MGHDK and CDR2 SYGVNS. V was pared by 6 bases and J by 8 bases, with 16 bases between.

The chain is built from TRBV28 and TRBJ2-5, with a possible D match to TRBD2 (5 bases). CDR3 length: 13 residues. The V gene lost 5 bases and the J gene lost 1 base, with 8 bases spanning the gap. Germline V gene data show CDR1 as MDHEN and CDR2 as SYDVKM. CDR3 coding DNA: TGTGCCAGCAGTATCGAGGGCCAAGAGACCCAGTACTTC. This encodes CASSIEGQETQYF.

CDR3 in amino acids: CASNPGQGSGYTF. In nucleotides, the CDR3 is TGTGCCAGCAACCCGGGACAGGGGTCTGGCTACACCTTC. This rearrangement joins TRBV28 to TRBJ1-2; 10 bases line up with TRBD1. Germline V gives CDR1 MDHEN, CDR2 SYDVKM. V dropped 7 bases and J dropped 7; count of bases not matched to a gene: 6. This CDR3 comprises 13 residues.

This clone was detected only once. This chain joins TRBV28 and TRBJ1-5, with D unclear. Per the germline V gene, CDR1 is MDHEN and CDR2 is SYDVKM. V lost 2 bases to trimming and J lost 4 bases, with 9 bases between them. This CDR3 spans 14 amino acids. The CDR3: CASSLTEPNQPQHF. The CDR3, as DNA: TGTGCCAGCAGTTTAACAGAACCTAATCAGCCCCAGCATTTT.

The genes are TRBV28 and TRBJ2-1; possibly TRBD2 for D (6 bases). The germline gives CDR1 MDHEN, CDR2 SYDVKM. V was cut by 4 bases and J by 3 bases, with 13 bases left in between. The CDR3 length is 15 residues. The CDR3 loop is CASSSSGSFYNEQFF. The CDR3 DNA reads TGTGCCAGCAGTTCTTCCGGGAGCTTCTACAATGAGCAGTTCTTC.

The chain uses TRBV7-9 and TRBJ2-1; no definite D call. V was trimmed by 1 base and J by 8 bases, leaving 3 bases between them. This CDR3 spans 11 amino acids. The germline V gene encodes CDR1 SEHNR and CDR2 FQNEAQ (reference sequence). Written as DNA, the CDR3 is TGTGCCAGCAGCTTAGTCGATGAGCAGTTCTTC. Its translation: CASSLVDEQFF.